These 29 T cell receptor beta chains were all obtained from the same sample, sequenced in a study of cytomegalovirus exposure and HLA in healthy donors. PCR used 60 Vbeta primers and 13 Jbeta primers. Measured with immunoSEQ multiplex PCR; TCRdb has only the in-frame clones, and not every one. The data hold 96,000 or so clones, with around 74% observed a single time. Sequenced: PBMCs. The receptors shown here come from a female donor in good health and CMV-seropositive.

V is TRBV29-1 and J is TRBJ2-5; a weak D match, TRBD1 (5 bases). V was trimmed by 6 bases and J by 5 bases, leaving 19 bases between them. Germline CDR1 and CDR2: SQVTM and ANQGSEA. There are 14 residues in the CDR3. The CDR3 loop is CSVTEQGVKETQYF. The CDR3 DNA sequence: TGCAGCGTGACCGAACAAGGGGTGAAGGAGACCCAGTACTTC.

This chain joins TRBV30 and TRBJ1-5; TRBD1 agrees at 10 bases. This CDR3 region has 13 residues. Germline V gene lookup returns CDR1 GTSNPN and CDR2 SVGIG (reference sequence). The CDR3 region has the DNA TGTGCGTGGGGGACAGGGGTGAGGCAGCCCCAGCATTTT. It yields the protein CAWGTGVRQPQHF. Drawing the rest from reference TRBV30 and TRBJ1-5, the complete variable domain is SQTIHQWPATLVQPVGSPLSLECTVEGTSNPNLYWYRQAAGRGLQLLFYSVGIGQISSEVPQNLSASRPQDRQFILSSKKLLLSDSGFYLCAWGTGVRQPQHFGDGTRLSIL.

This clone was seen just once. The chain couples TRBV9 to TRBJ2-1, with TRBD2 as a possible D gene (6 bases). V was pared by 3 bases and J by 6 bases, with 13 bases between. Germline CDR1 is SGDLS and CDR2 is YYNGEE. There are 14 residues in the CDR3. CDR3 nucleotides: TGTGCCAGCAGCGGCCGGGACTTTCCCAATGAGCAGTTCTTC. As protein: CASSGRDFPNEQFF.

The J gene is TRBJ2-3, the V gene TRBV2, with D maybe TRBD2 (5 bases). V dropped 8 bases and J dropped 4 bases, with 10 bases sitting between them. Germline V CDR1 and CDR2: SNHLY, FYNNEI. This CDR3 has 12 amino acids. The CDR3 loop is CASVAEADTQYF. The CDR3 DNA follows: TGTGCCAGCGTGGCGGAGGCAGATACGCAGTATTTT. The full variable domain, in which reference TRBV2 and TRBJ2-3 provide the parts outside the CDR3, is EPEVTQTPSHQVTQMGQEVILRCVPISNHLYFYWYRQILGQKVEFLVSFYNNEISEKSEIFDDQFSVERPDGSNFTLKIRSTKLEDSAMYFCASVAEADTQYFGPGTRLTVL.

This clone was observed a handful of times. The CDR3 here is CASSRGWGGTETQYF. CDR3 sequence (DNA): TGTGCCAGCAGCCGCGGTTGGGGGGGGACAGAGACCCAGTACTTC. V gene TRBV7-2 combines with J gene TRBJ2-5; 7 bases are shared with TRBD2. This CDR3 has 15 amino acids. V was clipped by 5 bases and J by 4 bases; unmatched bases: 10. Germline CDR1 reads SGHTA; CDR2 reads FQGNSA.

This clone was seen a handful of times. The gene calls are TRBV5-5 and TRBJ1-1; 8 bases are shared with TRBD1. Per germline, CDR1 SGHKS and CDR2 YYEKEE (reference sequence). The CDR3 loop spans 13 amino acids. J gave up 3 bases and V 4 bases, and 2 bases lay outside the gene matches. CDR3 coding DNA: TGTGCCAGCAGCCCGGACAGGGACACTGAAGCTTTCTTT. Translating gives CASSPDRDTEAFF.

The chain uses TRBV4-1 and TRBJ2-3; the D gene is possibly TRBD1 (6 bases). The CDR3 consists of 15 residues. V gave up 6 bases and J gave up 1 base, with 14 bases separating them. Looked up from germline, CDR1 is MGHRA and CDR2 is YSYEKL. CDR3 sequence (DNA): TGCGCCAGCAGACTCATCCAGGGGCGCACAGATACGCAGTATTTT. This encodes CASRLIQGRTDTQYF.

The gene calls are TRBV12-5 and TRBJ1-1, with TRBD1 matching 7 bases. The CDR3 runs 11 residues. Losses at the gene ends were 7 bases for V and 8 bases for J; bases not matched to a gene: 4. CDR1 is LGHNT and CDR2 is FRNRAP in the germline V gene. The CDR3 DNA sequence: TGTGCTAGTGCCTCCAGGGGGGAAGCTTTCTTT. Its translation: CASASRGEAFF.

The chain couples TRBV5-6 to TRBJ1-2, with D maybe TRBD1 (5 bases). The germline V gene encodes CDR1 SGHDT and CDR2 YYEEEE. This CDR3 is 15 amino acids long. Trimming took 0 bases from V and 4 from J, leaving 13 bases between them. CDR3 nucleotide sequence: TGTGCCAGCAGCTTGGCCCCACGGGGGGGCTATGGCTACACCTTC. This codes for CASSLAPRGGYGYTF. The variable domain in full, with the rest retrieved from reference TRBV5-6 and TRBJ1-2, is DAGVTQSPTHLIKTRGQQVTLRCSPKSGHDTVSWYQQALGQGPQFIFQYYEEEERQRGNFPDRFSGHQFPNYSSELNVNALLLGDSALYLCASSLAPRGGYGYTFGSGTRLTVV.

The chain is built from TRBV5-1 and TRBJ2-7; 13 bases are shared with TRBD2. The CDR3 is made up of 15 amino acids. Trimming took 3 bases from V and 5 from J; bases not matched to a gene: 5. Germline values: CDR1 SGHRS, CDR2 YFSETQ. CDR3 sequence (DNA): TGCGCCAGCAGCTCCGGGACTAGCGGGACCCACGAGCAGTACTTC. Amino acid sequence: CASSSGTSGTHEQYF.

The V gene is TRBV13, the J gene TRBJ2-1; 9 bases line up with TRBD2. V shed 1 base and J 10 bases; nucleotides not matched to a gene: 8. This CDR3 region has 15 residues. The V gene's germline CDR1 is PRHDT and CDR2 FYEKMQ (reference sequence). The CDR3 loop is CASSLVRLAGSEQFF. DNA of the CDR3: TGTGCCAGCAGCTTAGTTCGGCTAGCGGGGAGCGAGCAGTTCTTC.

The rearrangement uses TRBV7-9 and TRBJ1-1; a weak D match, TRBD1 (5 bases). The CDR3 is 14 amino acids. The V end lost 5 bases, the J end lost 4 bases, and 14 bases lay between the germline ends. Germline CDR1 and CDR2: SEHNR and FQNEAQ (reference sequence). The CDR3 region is CASSPQKGFTEAFF. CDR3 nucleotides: TGTGCCAGCAGCCCACAGAAGGGGTTCACTGAAGCTTTCTTT.

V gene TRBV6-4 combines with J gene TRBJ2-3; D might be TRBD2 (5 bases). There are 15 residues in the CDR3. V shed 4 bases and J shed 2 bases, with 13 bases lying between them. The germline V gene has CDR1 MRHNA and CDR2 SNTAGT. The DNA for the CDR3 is TGTGCCAGCAGTGTTGCCGGGGATTTCACAGATACGCAGTATTTT. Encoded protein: CASSVAGDFTDTQYF.

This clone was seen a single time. The CDR3 DNA follows: TGCGCCAGCAGCCAAGATCTGGACAGCCAAACCTACGAGCAGTACTTC. Encoded protein: CASSQDLDSQTYEQYF. The chain uses TRBV4-3 and TRBJ2-7, with D tentatively TRBD1 (6 bases). Trimming stripped 0 bases from V and 2 bases from J, with 14 bases between. CDR3 size: 16 residues. Germline V gives CDR1 LGHNA, CDR2 YSLEER.

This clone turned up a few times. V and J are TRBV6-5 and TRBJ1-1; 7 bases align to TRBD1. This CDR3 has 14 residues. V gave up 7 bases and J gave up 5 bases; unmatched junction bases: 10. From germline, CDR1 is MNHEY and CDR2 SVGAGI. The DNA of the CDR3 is TGTGCCAGCAAGCCGGGACAGCTTCGAACTGAAGCTTTCTTT. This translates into CASKPGQLRTEAFF.

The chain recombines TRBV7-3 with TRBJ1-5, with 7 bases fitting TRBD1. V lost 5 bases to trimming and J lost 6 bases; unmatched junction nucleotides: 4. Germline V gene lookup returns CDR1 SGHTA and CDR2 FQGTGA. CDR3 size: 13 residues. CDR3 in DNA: TGTGCCAGCAGCCTTGACAGGGTTCAGCCCCAGCATTTT. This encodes CASSLDRVQPQHF.

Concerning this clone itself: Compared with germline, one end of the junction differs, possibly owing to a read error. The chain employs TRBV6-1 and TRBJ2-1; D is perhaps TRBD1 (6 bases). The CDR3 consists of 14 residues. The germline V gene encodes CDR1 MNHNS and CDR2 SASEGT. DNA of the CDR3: TGTGCCAGCAGTGAAGCTCAGGGAACGGGACACCAGCTCTTC. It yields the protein CASSEAQGTGHQLF.

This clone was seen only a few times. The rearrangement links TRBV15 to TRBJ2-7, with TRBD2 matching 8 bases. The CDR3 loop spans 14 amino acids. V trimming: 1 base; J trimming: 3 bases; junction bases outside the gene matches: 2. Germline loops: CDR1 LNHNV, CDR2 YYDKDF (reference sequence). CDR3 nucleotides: TGTGCCACCAGCAGAGTTACTAGCGGCTACGAGCAGTACTTC. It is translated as CATSRVTSGYEQYF.

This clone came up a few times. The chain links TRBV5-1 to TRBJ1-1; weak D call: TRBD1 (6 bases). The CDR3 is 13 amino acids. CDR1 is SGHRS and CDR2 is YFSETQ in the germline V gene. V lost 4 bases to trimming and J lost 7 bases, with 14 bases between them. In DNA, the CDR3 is TGCGCCAGCAGCCCTCGACAGGCGGGTGAAGCTTTCTTT. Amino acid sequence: CASSPRQAGEAFF.

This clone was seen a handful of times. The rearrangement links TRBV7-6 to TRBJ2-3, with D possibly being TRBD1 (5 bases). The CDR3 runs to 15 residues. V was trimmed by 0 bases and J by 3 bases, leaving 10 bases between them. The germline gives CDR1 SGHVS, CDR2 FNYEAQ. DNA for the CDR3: TGTGCCAGCAGCTTAGCAGGGTACAGGACAGATACGCAGTATTTT. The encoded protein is CASSLAGYRTDTQYF.

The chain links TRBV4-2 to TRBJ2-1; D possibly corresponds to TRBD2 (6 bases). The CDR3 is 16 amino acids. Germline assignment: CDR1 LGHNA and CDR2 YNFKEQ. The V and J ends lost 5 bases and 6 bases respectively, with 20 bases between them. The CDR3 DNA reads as TGTGCCAGCAGCGCCCACGGGGAGGCCAAGGGCAATGAGCAGTTCTTC. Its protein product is CASSAHGEAKGNEQFF.

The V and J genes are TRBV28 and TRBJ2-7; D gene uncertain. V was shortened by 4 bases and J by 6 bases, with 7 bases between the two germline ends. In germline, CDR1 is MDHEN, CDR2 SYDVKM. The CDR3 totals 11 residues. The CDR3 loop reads CASSSPREQYF. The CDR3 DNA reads TGTGCCAGCAGTTCCCCGCGCGAGCAGTACTTC. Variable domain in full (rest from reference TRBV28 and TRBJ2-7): DVKVTQSSRYLVKRTGEKVFLECVQDMDHENMFWYRQDPGLGLRLIYFSYDVKMKEKGDIPEGYSVSREKKERFSLILESASTNQTSMYLCASSSPREQYFGPGTRLTVT.

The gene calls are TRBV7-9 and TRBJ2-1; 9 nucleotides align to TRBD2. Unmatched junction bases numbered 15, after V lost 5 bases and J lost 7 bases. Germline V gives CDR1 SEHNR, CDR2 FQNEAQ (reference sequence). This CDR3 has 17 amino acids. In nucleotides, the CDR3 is TGTGCCAGCAGCCAAACCCCGAGACTAGCGGAACTGAATGAGCAGTTCTTC. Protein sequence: CASSQTPRLAELNEQFF.

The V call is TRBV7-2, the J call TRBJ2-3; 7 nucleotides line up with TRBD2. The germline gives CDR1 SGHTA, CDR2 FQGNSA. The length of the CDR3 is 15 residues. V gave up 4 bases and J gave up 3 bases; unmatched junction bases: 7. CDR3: CASSSGTIFTDTQYF. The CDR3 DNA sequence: TGTGCCAGCAGCTCCGGGACTATCTTTACAGATACGCAGTATTTT.

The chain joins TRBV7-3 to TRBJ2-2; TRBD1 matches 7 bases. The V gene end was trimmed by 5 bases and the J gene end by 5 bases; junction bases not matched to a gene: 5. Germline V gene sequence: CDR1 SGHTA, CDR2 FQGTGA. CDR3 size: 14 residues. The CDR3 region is CASSPGQNTGELFF. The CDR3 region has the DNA TGTGCCAGCAGCCCGGGACAGAATACCGGGGAGCTGTTTTTT.

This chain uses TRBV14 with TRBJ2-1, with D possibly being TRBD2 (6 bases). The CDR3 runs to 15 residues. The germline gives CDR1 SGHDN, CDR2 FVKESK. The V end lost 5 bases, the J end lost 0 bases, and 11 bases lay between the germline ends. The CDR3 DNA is TGTGCCAGCAGCAGGTTCGGGAGCTCCTACAATGAGCAGTTCTTC. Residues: CASSRFGSSYNEQFF.

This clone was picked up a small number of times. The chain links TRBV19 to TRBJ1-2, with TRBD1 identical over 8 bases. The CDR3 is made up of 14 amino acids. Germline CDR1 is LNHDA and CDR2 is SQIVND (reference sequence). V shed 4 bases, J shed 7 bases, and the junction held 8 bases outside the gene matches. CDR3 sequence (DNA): TGTGCCAGTAGTAAAACAGGGGGGACTATTGGCTACACCTTC. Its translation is CASSKTGGTIGYTF.

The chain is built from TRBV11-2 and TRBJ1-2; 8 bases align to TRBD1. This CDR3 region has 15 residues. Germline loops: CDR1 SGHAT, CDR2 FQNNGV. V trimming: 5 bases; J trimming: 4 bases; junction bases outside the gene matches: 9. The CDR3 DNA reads TGTGCCAGCAGCATAGGACAGGGAGAGAGCTATGGCTACACCTTC. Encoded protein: CASSIGQGESYGYTF.

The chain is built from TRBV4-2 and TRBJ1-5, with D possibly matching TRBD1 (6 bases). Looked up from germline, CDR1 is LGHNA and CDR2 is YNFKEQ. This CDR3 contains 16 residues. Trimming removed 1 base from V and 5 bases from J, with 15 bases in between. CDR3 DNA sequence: TGTGCCAGCAGCCAAGTAGGGGGTTCTGGGGATCAGCCCCAGCATTTT. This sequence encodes CASSQVGGSGDQPQHF.